The rows below give T cell receptor beta chains drawn from one sample of a study of cytomegalovirus exposure and HLA in healthy donors. Only in-frame clones appear in the TCRdb table, and some are missing; sequencing was by immunoSEQ multiplex PCR. The sample yields about 200,000 clones, about four fifths seen once. Sequences were obtained from PBMCs. Every receptor here comes from a girl under 18 in good health and CMV-seropositive. Each CDR3 is given with its conserved first and last residue. Each record gives: V gene, J gene, CDR3 protein.

>TRBV7-8|TRBJ2-4
CASSLSVGTGGSLAKNIQYF
>TRBV6-1|TRBJ2-1
CASSQAGYNEQFF
>TRBV7-2|TRBJ2-5
CASSFLAGGKETQYF
>TRBV7-9|TRBJ2-7
CASSLSLAGGREQYF
>TRBV5-1|TRBJ2-7
CASSLEAGYYEQYF
>TRBV18|TRBJ2-1
CASSQLYSAGTGVNEQFF
>TRBV18|TRBJ1-4
CASSPEPGVGEKLFF
>TRBV7-2|TRBJ1-2
CASSLGQGNGYTF
>TRBV27|TRBJ1-1
CASSAHGAGEAFF
>TRBV13|TRBJ1-1
CASSPLRDLRGMNTEAFF
>TRBV6-5|TRBJ1-1
CASSQGQGRDTEAFF
>TRBV11-2|TRBJ2-1
CASSLLAPRNSNNEQFF
>TRBV7-9|TRBJ1-6
CASSLAGQVNSPLHF
>TRBV2|TRBJ2-1
CASSRQGHNEQFF
>TRBV19|TRBJ1-6
CASTPLGGAPNSPLHF
>TRBV10-3|TRBJ2-5
CAISESSGQQETQYF
>TRBV2|TRBJ1-2
CASSEPLSGYTF
>TRBV4-1|TRBJ1-6
CASSRSTGYNSPLHF
>TRBV9|TRBJ1-6
CASSPGGVRSPLHF
>TRBV29-1|TRBJ2-2
CSVTGLAGGTNTGELFF
>TRBV6-5|TRBJ2-7
CASSYGGAGPPYEQYF
>TRBV19|TRBJ1-5
CASKGGQEVQPQHF
>TRBV5-6|TRBJ2-7
CASSQPPDTAYEQYF
>TRBV4-1|TRBJ2-3
CASSRSGLVTDTQYF
>TRBV4-2|TRBJ2-7
CASSHGRDRGRDEQYF
>TRBV18|TRBJ1-5
CASSPRTTNQPQHF
>TRBV9|TRBJ2-7
CASSSRQGSYEQYF
>TRBV7-2|TRBJ1-1
CASSTDPFTEAFF
>TRBV13|TRBJ2-1
CASSLGGRGGYEQFF
>TRBV9|TRBJ1-6
CASGGRTANSPLHF
>TRBV29-1|TRBJ2-3
CSCGTVEDTQYF
>TRBV6-4|TRBJ2-2
CASSDKALGELFF
>TRBV2|TRBJ2-7
CASSEGGHREQYF
>TRBV6-1|TRBJ1-1
CASSEVQGTYTEAFF
>TRBV7-8|TRBJ2-3
CASSPYWDTQYF
>TRBV5-1|TRBJ2-1
CASSPGTQSSYNEQFF
>TRBV7-2|TRBJ2-7
CASSMTGLYEQYF
>TRBV7-2|TRBJ1-6
CASSMDRDYNSPLHF
>TRBV19|TRBJ2-5
CASSMRGWGTQYF
>TRBV2|TRBJ1-2
CASRNRTYGYTF
>TRBV7-2|TRBJ1-2
CASRPTGAGYGYTF
>TRBV30|TRBJ1-4
CAWNQGSLSNEKLFF
>TRBV28|TRBJ2-5
CASTSQGLGETQYF
>TRBV7-2|TRBJ2-3
CASSLGSPPDTQYF
>TRBV9|TRBJ2-3
CASSVVSGGAGTQYF
>TRBV4-2|TRBJ1-2
CASSQDAGSYGYTF
>TRBV5-1|TRBJ2-7
CASSLGGGRYEQYF
>TRBV11-3|TRBJ2-3
CASSSAGGWDTQYF
>TRBV20-1|TRBJ2-1
CSAIRQGIRFF
>TRBV2|TRBJ1-1
CASSEERDTEAFF
>TRBV7-2|TRBJ2-3
CASSLARLAGGTDTQYF